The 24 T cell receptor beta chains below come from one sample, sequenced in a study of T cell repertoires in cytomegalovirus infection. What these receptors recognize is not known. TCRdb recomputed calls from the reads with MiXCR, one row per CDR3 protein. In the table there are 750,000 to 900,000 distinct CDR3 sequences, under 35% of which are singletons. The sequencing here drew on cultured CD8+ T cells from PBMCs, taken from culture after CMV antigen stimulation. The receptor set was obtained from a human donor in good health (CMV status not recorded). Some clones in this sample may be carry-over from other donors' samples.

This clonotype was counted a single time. CDR3 residues: CASTPGSGGANEQFF. The CDR3 DNA reads as TGTGCCAGCACCCCTGGTAGCGGGGGGGCCAATGAGCAGTTCTTC. The chain couples TRBV27 to TRBJ2-1; TRBD2 agrees at 11 bases. The CDR3 totals 15 residues. Germline V lookup: CDR1 MNHEY, CDR2 SMNVEV (reference sequence). The trim removed 7 bases at V and 6 bases at J, leaving 8 bases unmatched.

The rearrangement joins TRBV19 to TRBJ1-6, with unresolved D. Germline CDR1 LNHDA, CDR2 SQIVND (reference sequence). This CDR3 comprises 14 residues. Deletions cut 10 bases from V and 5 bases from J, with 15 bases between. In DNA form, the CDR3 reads TGTGCCACAAAAGGCGGCCGGCATAATTCACCCCTCCACTTT. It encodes CATKGGRHNSPLHF.

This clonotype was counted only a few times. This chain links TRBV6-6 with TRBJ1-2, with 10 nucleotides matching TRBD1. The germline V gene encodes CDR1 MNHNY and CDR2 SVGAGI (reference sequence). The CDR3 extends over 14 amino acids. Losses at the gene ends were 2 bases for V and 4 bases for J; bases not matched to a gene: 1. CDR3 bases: TGTGCCAGCAGTTACGGGGACAGGGGCTATGGCTACACCTTC. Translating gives CASSYGDRGYGYTF.

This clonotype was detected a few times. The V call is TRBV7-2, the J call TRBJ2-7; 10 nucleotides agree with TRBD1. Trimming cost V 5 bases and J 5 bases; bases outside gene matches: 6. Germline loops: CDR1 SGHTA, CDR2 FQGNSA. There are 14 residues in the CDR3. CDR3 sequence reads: CASSPDRGQNEQYF. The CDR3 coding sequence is TGTGCCAGCAGCCCCGACAGGGGGCAGAACGAGCAGTACTTC.

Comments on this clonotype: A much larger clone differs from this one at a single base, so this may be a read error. This CDR3 is CARSLAGFHPLNTGELFF. The CDR3 DNA is TGTGCCAGGAGCTTAGCGGGCTTCCATCCGCTCAACACCGGGGAGCTGTTTTTT. The V call is TRBV7-6, the J call TRBJ2-2, with 7 nucleotides matching TRBD2. CDR3 size: 18 residues. Germline CDR1 reads SGHVS; CDR2 reads FNYEAQ.

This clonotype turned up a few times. This CDR3 is CASSQVIVGDRGNQPQHF. The CDR3 region has the DNA TGCGCCAGCAGCCAAGTAATCGTTGGTGACAGGGGCAATCAGCCCCAGCATTTT. The chain joins TRBV4-1 to TRBJ1-5; TRBD1 aligns across 7 bases. Losses at the gene ends were 1 base for V and 2 bases for J; bases not matched to a gene: 11. CDR3 size: 18 residues. The germline V gene has CDR1 MGHRA and CDR2 YSYEKL.

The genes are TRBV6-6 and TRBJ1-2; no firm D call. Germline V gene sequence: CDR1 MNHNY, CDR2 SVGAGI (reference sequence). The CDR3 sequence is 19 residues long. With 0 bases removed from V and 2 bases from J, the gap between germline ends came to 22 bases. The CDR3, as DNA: TGTGCCAGCAGTTACTCCCCCACTCGAGGTGAGAGGTCCAACTATGGCTACACCTTC. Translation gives CASSYSPTRGERSNYGYTF.

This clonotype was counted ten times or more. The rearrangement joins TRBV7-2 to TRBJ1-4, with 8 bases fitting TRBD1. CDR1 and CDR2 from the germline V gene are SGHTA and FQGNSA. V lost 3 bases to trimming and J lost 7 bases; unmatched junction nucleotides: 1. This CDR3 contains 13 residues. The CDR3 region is CASSFDRGEKLFF. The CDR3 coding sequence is TGTGCCAGCAGCTTCGACAGGGGTGAAAAACTGTTTTTT.

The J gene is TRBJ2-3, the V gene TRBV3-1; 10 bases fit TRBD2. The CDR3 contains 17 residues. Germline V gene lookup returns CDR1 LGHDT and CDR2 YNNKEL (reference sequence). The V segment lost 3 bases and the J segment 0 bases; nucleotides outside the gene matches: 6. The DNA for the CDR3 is TGTGCCAGCAGCCACGAAACTAGCGGGGCTAGCACAGATACGCAGTATTTT. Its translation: CASSHETSGASTDTQYF.

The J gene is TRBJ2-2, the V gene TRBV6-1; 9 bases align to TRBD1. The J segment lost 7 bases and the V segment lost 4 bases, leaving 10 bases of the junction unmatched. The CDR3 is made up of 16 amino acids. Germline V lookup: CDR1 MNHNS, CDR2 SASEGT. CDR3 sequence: CASSGPNRGRIGELFF. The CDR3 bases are TGTGCCAGCAGTGGACCGAACAGGGGGCGCATCGGGGAGCTGTTTTTT.

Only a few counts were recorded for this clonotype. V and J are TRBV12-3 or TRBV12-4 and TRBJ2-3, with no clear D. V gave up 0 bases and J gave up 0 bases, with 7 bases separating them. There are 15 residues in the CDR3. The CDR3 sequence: CASSLAAFSTDTQYF. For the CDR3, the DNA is TGTGCCAGCAGTTTAGCTGCCTTTAGCACAGATACGCAGTATTTT.

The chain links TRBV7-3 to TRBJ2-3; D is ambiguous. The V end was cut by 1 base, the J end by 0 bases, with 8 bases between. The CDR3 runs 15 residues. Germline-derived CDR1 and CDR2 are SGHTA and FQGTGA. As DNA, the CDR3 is TGTGCCAGCAGCTTAATAGGGCCTAGCACAGATACGCAGTATTTT. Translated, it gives CASSLIGPSTDTQYF. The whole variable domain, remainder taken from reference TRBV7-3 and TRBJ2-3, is GAGVSQTPSNKVTEKGKYVELRCDPISGHTALYWYRQSLGQGPEFLIYFQGTGAADDSGLPNDRFFAVRPEGSVSTLKIQRTERGDSAVYLCASSLIGPSTDTQYFGPGTRLTVL.

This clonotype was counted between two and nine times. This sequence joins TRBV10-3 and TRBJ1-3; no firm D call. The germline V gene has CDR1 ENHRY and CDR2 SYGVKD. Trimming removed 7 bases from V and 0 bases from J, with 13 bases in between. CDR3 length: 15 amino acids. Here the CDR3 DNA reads TGTGCCATCAAGATATTAGGGAGCTCTGGAAACACCATATATTTT. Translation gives CAIKILGSSGNTIYF.

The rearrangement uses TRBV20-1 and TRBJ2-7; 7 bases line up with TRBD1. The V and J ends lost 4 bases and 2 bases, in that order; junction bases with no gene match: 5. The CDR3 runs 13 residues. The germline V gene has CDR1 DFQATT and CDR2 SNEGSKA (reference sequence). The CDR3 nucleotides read TGCAGTGCTACCCCCGGGACAGCCTACGAGCAGTACTTC. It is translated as CSATPGTAYEQYF.

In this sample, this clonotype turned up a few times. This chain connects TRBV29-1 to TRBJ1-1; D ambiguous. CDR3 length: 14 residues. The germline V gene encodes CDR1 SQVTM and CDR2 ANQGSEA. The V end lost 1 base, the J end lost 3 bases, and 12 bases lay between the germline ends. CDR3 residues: CSVEGTDFYTEAFF. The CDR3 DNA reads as TGCAGCGTTGAAGGGACCGACTTTTACACTGAAGCTTTCTTT.

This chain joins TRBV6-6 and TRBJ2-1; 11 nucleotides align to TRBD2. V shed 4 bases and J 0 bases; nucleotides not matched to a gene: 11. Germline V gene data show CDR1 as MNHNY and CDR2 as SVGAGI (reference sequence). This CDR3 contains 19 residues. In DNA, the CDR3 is TGTGCCAGCAGTTCAGTGGTACTAGCGGGAGAGAGCTCCTACAATGAGCAGTTCTTC. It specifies CASSSVVLAGESSYNEQFF.

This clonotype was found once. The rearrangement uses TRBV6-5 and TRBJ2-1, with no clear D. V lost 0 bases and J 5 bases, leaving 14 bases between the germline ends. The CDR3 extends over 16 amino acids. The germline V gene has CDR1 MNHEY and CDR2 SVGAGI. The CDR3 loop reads CASSYSNGPTNNEQFF. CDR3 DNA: TGTGCCAGCAGTTACTCGAATGGACCAACTAACAATGAGCAGTTCTTC.

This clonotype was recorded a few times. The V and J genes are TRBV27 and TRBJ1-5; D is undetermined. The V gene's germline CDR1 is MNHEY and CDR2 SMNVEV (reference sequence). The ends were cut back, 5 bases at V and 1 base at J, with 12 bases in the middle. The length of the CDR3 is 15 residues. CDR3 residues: CASSVTSHSNQPQHF. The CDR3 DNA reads TGTGCCAGCAGTGTCACAAGTCACAGCAATCAGCCCCAGCATTTT.

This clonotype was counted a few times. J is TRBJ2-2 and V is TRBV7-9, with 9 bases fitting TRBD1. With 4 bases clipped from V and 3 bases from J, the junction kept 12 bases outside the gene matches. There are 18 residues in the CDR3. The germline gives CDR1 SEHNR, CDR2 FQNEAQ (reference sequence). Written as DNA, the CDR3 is TGTGCCAGCAGCTCGTCAAGCCCGGGACAGGGCCACACCGGGGAGCTGTTTTTT. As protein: CASSSSSPGQGHTGELFF.

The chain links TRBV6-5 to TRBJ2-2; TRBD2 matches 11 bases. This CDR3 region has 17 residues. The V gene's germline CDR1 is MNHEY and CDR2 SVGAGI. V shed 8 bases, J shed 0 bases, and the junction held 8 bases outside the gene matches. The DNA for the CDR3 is TGTGCCAGCTTTAGCGGGGGGGGGGCCGCGAACACCGGGGAGCTGTTTTTT. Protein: CASFSGGGAANTGELFF.

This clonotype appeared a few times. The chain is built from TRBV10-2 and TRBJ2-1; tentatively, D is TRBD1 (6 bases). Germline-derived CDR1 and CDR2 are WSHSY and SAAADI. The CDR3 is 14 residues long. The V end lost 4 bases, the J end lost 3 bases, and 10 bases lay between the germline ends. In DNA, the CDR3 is TGCGCCAGCAGTGGCAGGGGAGTCTACAATGAGCAGTTCTTC. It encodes CASSGRGVYNEQFF.

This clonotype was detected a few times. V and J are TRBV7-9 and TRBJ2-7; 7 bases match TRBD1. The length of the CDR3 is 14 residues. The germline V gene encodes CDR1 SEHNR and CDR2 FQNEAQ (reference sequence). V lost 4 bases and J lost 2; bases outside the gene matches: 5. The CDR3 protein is CASSSHTGAYEQYV. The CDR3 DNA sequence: TGTGCCAGCAGCTCACACACAGGGGCCTACGAGCAGTACGTC.

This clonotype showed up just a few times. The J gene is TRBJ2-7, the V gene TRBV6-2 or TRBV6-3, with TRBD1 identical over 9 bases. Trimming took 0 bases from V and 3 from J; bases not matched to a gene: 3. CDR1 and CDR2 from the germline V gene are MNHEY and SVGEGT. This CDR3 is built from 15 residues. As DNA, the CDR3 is TGTGCCAGCAGTTACTCGGACAGGGGAAGCTACGAGCAGTACTTC. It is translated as CASSYSDRGSYEQYF.

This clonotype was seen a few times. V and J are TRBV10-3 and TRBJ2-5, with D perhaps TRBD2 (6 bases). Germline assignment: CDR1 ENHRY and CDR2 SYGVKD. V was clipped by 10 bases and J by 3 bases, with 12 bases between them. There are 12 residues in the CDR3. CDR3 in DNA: TGTGCCAGCGGGACGGGCGAAGAGACCCAGTACTTC. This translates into CASGTGEETQYF.